Here is one TCR beta chain with its context. Its antigen specificity is not known. No much larger clone exists at a distance of one base, and base qualities are not known. Per the publication, the time point label means: baseline before oral tofacitinib. Peripheral blood and lesional scalp punch biopsies were obtained from patients with alopecia areata. PBMCs were isolated by density centrifugation and stained for CD3, CD4 and CD8, and CD4+ and CD8+ T cells were sorted on a FACSAria. These data belong to a study of CD8+ T cells in alopecia areata (dated by TCRdb to the late 2010s). Notes on the research overall: Treated patients were enrolled in an open-label pilot trial of oral tofacitinib, 5 to 10 mg twice daily, for moderate-to-severe alopecia areata. Human TCRbeta sequencing covered scalp tissue and sorted CD4+ and CD8+ peripheral blood T cells from patchy and totalis/universalis alopecia areata patients and healthy controls. RNA was obtained with the PAXgene miRNA kit for fixed scalp, the miRNeasy kit for PBMCs, and the RNeasy kit for mouse skin. Clonality in the scalp was compared among normal scalp (n=4), patchy alopecia areata scalp (n=8), and alopecia totalis/universalis scalp (n=8). TCRbeta CDR3 regions were amplified by immunoSEQ multiplex PCR with 35 Vbeta forward and 13 Jbeta reverse primers. Tofacitinib was given for 6 to 18 months, followed by 6 months of follow-up off drug to assess delayed response and recurrence. Patients on tofacitinib were biopsied at baseline and after 4 and 24 weeks of treatment, and several of the patients also had a later scalp biopsy. The study used high-throughput TCRbeta sequencing to examine T cell clonal expansion in alopecia areata, in both the C3H/HeJ mouse model and human patients. What the authors observed across the whole study: Unlike mouse skin, which is dominated by gammadelta T cells, normal human skin has resident alphabeta T cells that are also sequenced, and this complicates analysis of the scalp TCR repertoire. Lesional scalp, especially in alopecia totalis/universalis, showed higher clonality and more expanded CD8+ clones than normal scalp, suggesting antigenic drive. Shared TCR sequences between patients were less evident than in mice, which may be partly attributable to HLA diversity in the patient population.

The library came from the immunoSEQ multiplex PCR assay. RNA was extracted from all samples and reverse transcribed into cDNA, which served as template for TCR sequencing. First-strand cDNA was synthesized with SuperScript III using a 2:1 mix of oligo-dT and random hexamers. A synthetic immune receptor repertoire was used to gauge amplification bias, and whatever bias remained was removed computationally. As for the authors' bioinformatics: Raw reads were preprocessed to remove errors, and CDR3 was defined according to IMGT conventions as the region from the conserved cysteine to phenylalanine. Clonality was calculated as 1 minus Shannon entropy normalized by log2 of the number of productive unique TCRs. CD4 or CD8 identity of scalp clones was inferred by cross-referencing scalp TCRbeta sequences with sorted blood CD4 and CD8 repertoires. TCRdb retrieved this table from immuneACCESS and kept in-frame rearrangements only. Not all clones are present; in checked studies, unresolved V genes account for under half, and no reason is known for the remainder. The D gene and trimming were derived from the DNA, and the V and J assignments and clone size from that table. This sample has 170,000 or so clones in its table, and more than 60% of those were observed once. The ten largest clones take up about 1.5% of the sample.

This sample comprised CD4+ T cells sorted from blood, obtained at week 0. The TCR was taken from a human donor with alopecia areata.

The DNA sequence reads TGTGCCAGCAGATTGACAGACGCGCGAGCTTTCTTT. It translates as CASRLTDARAFF. Recombination connected TRBV2 to TRBJ1-1, with a tentative D gene TRBD1 over 5 matching bases. The germline V gene provides CDR1 SNHLY and CDR2 FYNNEI. V and J lose 6 bases and 10 bases, and a span of 15 bases separates them. Including cysteine and phenylalanine, the CDR3 has 12 amino acids. Kept here is only the CDR3 DNA, which spans 36 bases and is read in frame from base 1.